A single sample gave rise to the 23 T cell receptor beta chains below, sequenced in a study of OX40 agonist ivuxolimab in advanced cancers. Library method: the immunoSEQ multiplex PCR assay. TCRdb re-hosts the immuneACCESS table, in-frame sequences only. Its copies lack some clones; in the studies checked, an unresolved V gene accounts for under half of them, and the cause for the rest is not known. The sample records under 20,000 clones, 80% to 90% of which are singletons. The ten largest account for 15% to 20% of the sample. The source was CD4+ or CD8+ T cells sorted from blood, collected in a trial of the OX40 agonist ivuxolimab. These receptors came from an adult with an advanced solid tumor such as melanoma, head and neck, liver or kidney cancer.

The chain joins TRBV6-1 to TRBJ2-7, with a weak D call TRBD2 (5 bases). Deletions cut 8 bases from V and 3 bases from J, with 17 bases between. The CDR3 has 14 amino acids. From germline, CDR1 is MNHNS and CDR2 SASEGT. The CDR3 loop is CASRTDGGNYEQYF. The CDR3 DNA follows: TGTGCCAGCCGGACTGACGGAGGCAACTACGAGCAGTACTTC.

The chain couples TRBV5-1 to TRBJ2-7, with D tentatively TRBD2 (6 bases). V shed 0 bases and J shed 2 bases, with 9 bases lying between them. Germline V gives CDR1 SGHRS, CDR2 YFSETQ. The CDR3 is 14 residues long. The DNA of the CDR3 is TGCGCCAGCAGCTTGGCGGCGGGAACCTACGAGCAGTACTTC. Its translation is CASSLAAGTYEQYF.

The V and J genes are TRBV28 and TRBJ1-2; no clear D. The CDR3 contains 13 residues. Germline V lookup: CDR1 MDHEN, CDR2 SYDVKM. V lost 7 bases to trimming and J lost 1 base, with 10 bases between them. CDR3 protein: CASTNTDNYGYTF. DNA for the CDR3: TGTGCCAGCACCAACACGGATAACTATGGCTACACCTTC.

V is TRBV7-2 and J is TRBJ2-3; D is uncertain. Germline V gene lookup returns CDR1 SGHTA and CDR2 FQGNSA. This CDR3 is 12 amino acids long. V gave up 0 bases and J gave up 9 bases, with 7 bases separating them. CDR3 nucleotide sequence: TGTGCCAGCAGCTTAGCGGAAGACACGCAGTATTTT. This codes for CASSLAEDTQYF.

This clone appeared a few times. The chain employs TRBV19 and TRBJ1-4; the D is unclear. CDR1 is LNHDA and CDR2 is SQIVND in the germline V gene (reference sequence). The CDR3 is 13 residues long. Trimming pared 10 bases from V and 8 bases from J, leaving 17 bases between. CDR3: CATALAREEKLFF. The CDR3 nucleotides read TGTGCCACCGCCCTTGCTCGGGAAGAAAAACTGTTTTTT. The full variable domain, in which reference TRBV19 and TRBJ1-4 provide the parts outside the CDR3, is DGGITQSPKYLFRKEGQNVTLSCEQNLNHDAMYWYRQDPGQGLRLIYYSQIVNDFQKGDIAEGYSVSREKKESFPLTVTSAQKNPTAFYLCATALAREEKLFFGSGTQLSVL.

V gene TRBV11-3 combines with J gene TRBJ2-7; 7 nucleotides line up with TRBD1. The V and J ends lost 5 bases and 2 bases, in that order; junction bases with no gene match: 12. The length of the CDR3 is 16 residues. The germline V gene has CDR1 SGHNT and CDR2 YENEEA. CDR3 DNA: TGTGCCAGCAGCCCTACCCTAGGACAGGCGACCTACGAGCAGTACTTC. It yields the protein CASSPTLGQATYEQYF.

V and J are TRBV2 and TRBJ2-5; D is possibly TRBD1 (7 bases). Germline CDR1 SNHLY, CDR2 FYNNEI. Trimming took 2 bases from V and 1 from J, leaving 8 bases between them. This CDR3 has 14 amino acids. The CDR3 region has the DNA TGTGCCAGCAGTGAACAGGGGGGCCAAGAGACCCAGTACTTC. Its translation is CASSEQGGQETQYF.

The chain combines TRBV12-5 with TRBJ2-1; 9 bases agree with TRBD1. The germline CDR1 and CDR2 sequences are LGHNT and FRNRAP. CDR3 length: 15 residues. The V segment lost 7 bases and the J segment 0 bases; nucleotides outside the gene matches: 4. The CDR3 region has the DNA TGTGCTAGTGTCCTGGACAGGGGCTCCTACAATGAGCAGTTCTTC. This codes for CASVLDRGSYNEQFF.

V is TRBV11-2 and J is TRBJ2-1; D not resolved. The ends were cut back, 5 bases at V and 4 bases at J, with 6 bases in the middle. The CDR3 length is 12 residues. Per the germline V gene, CDR1 is SGHAT and CDR2 is FQNNGV. This CDR3 is CASSPNYNEQFF. CDR3 sequence (DNA): TGTGCCAGCAGCCCCAATTACAATGAGCAGTTCTTC.

The V and J genes are TRBV10-1 and TRBJ2-1; D not resolved. The CDR3 contains 14 residues. Germline V gene lookup returns CDR1 WNHNN and CDR2 SYGVQD (reference sequence). The ends were cut back, 0 bases at V and 9 bases at J, with 12 bases in the middle. CDR3 sequence: CASSESGPLSEQFF. For the CDR3, the DNA is TGCGCCAGCAGTGAGTCTGGACCCTTAAGTGAGCAGTTCTTC.

V gene TRBV4-3 combines with J gene TRBJ1-5; perhaps TRBD1 as D (5 bases). CDR1 is LGHNA, CDR2 YSLEER, per germline. V was shortened by 3 bases and J by 0 bases, with 18 bases between the two germline ends. The CDR3 contains 18 residues. The CDR3 nucleotides read TGCGCCAGCAGCCAGACGCCAATCGACAGATATAGCAATCAGCCCCAGCATTTT. This translates into CASSQTPIDRYSNQPQHF.

The chain has TRBV14 and TRBJ2-5; no clear D. The CDR3 has 15 amino acids. The germline V gene has CDR1 SGHDN and CDR2 FVKESK. V was shortened by 4 bases and J by 5 bases, with 17 bases between the two germline ends. The CDR3 DNA follows: TGTGCCAGCAGCCCGGACCTACGACCCCTTGAGACCCAGTACTTC. It specifies CASSPDLRPLETQYF.

The rearrangement joins TRBV19 to TRBJ2-2; D is undetermined. The ends were cut back, 7 bases at V and 1 base at J, with 13 bases in the middle. Germline CDR1 and CDR2: LNHDA and SQIVND (reference sequence). This CDR3 has 15 amino acids. The CDR3 spells CASNGRLGNTGELFF. The CDR3 region has the DNA TGTGCCAGTAATGGCAGGCTGGGGAACACCGGGGAGCTGTTTTTT.

This clone was counted a few times. V gene TRBV6-1 combines with J gene TRBJ1-2; D remains ambiguous. Germline values: CDR1 MNHNS, CDR2 SASEGT. CDR3 length equals 14 residues. Trimming removed 0 bases at V and 4 bases at J, with 9 bases between. CDR3 residues: CASSEATTSYGYTF. CDR3 nucleotide sequence: TGTGCCAGCAGTGAAGCGACAACGAGCTATGGCTACACCTTC.

The gene calls are TRBV7-9 and TRBJ2-3; D gene uncertain. From germline, CDR1 is SEHNR and CDR2 FQNEAQ (reference sequence). This CDR3 comprises 15 residues. Deletions cut 2 bases from V and 2 bases from J, with 11 bases between. The CDR3 region is CASSLFRADTDTQYF. The CDR3 DNA sequence: TGTGCCAGCAGCTTATTTAGGGCAGACACAGATACGCAGTATTTT.

The chain joins TRBV10-3 to TRBJ2-5; TRBD2 aligns across 9 bases. This CDR3 contains 17 residues. With V trimmed by 4 bases and J by 2 bases, 11 bases remained unmatched. Germline-derived CDR1 and CDR2 are ENHRY and SYGVKD. CDR3 DNA sequence: TGTGCCATCAGTGCCTCTTCCGCTAGCGGGGTGCAAGAGACCCAGTACTTC. Its protein product is CAISASSASGVQETQYF.

The rearrangement joins TRBV7-9 to TRBJ2-7, with 7 bases fitting TRBD2. In germline, CDR1 is SEHNR, CDR2 FQNEAQ (reference sequence). This CDR3 comprises 14 residues. V lost 1 base, J lost 7 bases, and 7 bases stayed unmatched. CDR3 in amino acids: CASSLVAGVQEQYF. For the CDR3, the DNA is TGTGCCAGCAGCTTAGTTGCGGGAGTTCAGGAGCAGTACTTC.

The rearrangement joins TRBV5-1 to TRBJ1-2; D not resolved. The germline V gene has CDR1 SGHRS and CDR2 YFSETQ. This CDR3 contains 14 residues. Trimming took off 7 bases at V and 7 bases at J, with 20 bases between the two ends. The CDR3 DNA sequence: TGCGCCAGCGCTGAGGAGGTTGTAACGCGTGGCTACACCTTC. This sequence encodes CASAEEVVTRGYTF.

The V and J genes are TRBV2 and TRBJ1-6, with D possibly being TRBD1 (5 bases). Per the germline V gene, CDR1 is SNHLY and CDR2 is FYNNEI. Trimming cost V 6 bases and J 7 bases, with 13 bases left between them. The CDR3 spans 14 residues. The CDR3 DNA reads TGTGCCAGCAGGTCCGACAGCGACAATTCACCCCTCCACTTT. Protein sequence: CASRSDSDNSPLHF.

This chain joins TRBV7-3 and TRBJ2-3; D gene ambiguous. Germline CDR1 and CDR2: SGHTA and FQGTGA. This CDR3 region has 13 residues. Trimming pared 2 bases from V and 3 bases from J, leaving 6 bases between. CDR3 residues: CASSLRLTDTQYF. In DNA, the CDR3 is TGTGCCAGCAGCTTACGGCTGACAGATACGCAGTATTTT.

J is TRBJ1-1 and V is TRBV30, with D possibly TRBD1 on 6 matching bases. CDR1 GTSNPN and CDR2 SVGIG come from the germline V gene (reference sequence). Trimming pared 2 bases from V and 2 bases from J, leaving 12 bases between. The CDR3 spans 14 residues. Here the CDR3 reads CAWSSDRDNTEAFF. DNA for the CDR3: TGTGCCTGGAGTTCGGACAGAGACAACACTGAAGCTTTCTTT.

This chain joins TRBV7-2 and TRBJ2-2, with 14 bases matching TRBD2. With 3 bases clipped from V and 7 bases from J, the junction kept 4 bases outside the gene matches. This CDR3 is built from 16 residues. The germline gives CDR1 SGHTA, CDR2 FQGNSA. Here the CDR3 reads CASSLGLAGVSGELFF. The CDR3 region has the DNA TGTGCCAGCAGCTTGGGACTAGCGGGAGTTAGCGGGGAGCTGTTTTTT.

The chain is built from TRBV7-3 and TRBJ1-2; a weak D match, TRBD1 (5 bases). This CDR3 comprises 13 residues. V was cut by 4 bases and J by 4 bases, with 10 bases left in between. In germline, CDR1 is SGHTA, CDR2 FQGTGA. The CDR3 loop reads CASSYDGGYGYTF. Written as DNA, the CDR3 is TGTGCCAGCAGCTACGACGGGGGCTATGGCTACACCTTC.